This entry lists 20 T cell receptor beta chains sequenced from one sample in a study of blood T cell repertoires in COVID-19. Using immunoSEQ multiplex PCR, the repertoire was profiled, and TCRdb retains in-frame clones only, with some absent. The table lists under 450,000 clones, approximately 90% of them singletons. The sample was peripheral blood. The receptors shown here come from a woman aged 35 to 49 with COVID-19, enrolled during active disease.

The chain combines TRBV6-5 with TRBJ1-5; D gene unclear. The V gene lost 5 bases and the J gene lost 5 bases, with 10 bases spanning the gap. Germline V CDR1 and CDR2: MNHEY, SVGAGI. The CDR3 consists of 13 residues. The CDR3 nucleotides are TGTGCCAGCAGTCCCATCGGGGATCAGCCCCAGCATTTT. Protein sequence: CASSPIGDQPQHF.

The table lists this clone with a count of one. V and J are TRBV6-2 or TRBV6-3 and TRBJ2-1; the match to TRBD2 covers 10 bases. Germline CDR1 and CDR2: MNHEY and SVGEGT. V shed 2 bases, J shed 7 bases, and the junction held 8 bases outside the gene matches. The CDR3 consists of 16 residues. CDR3 residues: CASSYGAGGDMNEQFF. As DNA, the CDR3 is TGTGCCAGCAGTTACGGAGCGGGAGGGGATATGAATGAGCAGTTCTTC.

The chain has TRBV9 and TRBJ1-2, with D possibly TRBD1 on 6 matching bases. Germline values: CDR1 SGDLS, CDR2 YYNGEE. This CDR3 is built from 13 residues. Trimming shortened V by 4 bases and J by 8 bases, and 15 bases separated the two germline ends. The CDR3 region has the DNA TGTGCCAGCAGCCCGCACATCGGACAGGGCTACACCTTC. Its translation: CASSPHIGQGYTF.

V gene TRBV18 combines with J gene TRBJ1-3; D gene ambiguous. The V and J ends lost 4 bases and 7 bases respectively, with 11 bases between them. The CDR3 is made up of 13 amino acids. Germline V gene data show CDR1 as KGHSH and CDR2 as LQKENI. The CDR3 spells CASSRETGNTIYF. CDR3 nucleotides: TGTGCCAGCTCACGTGAGACGGGGAACACCATATATTTT. The complete variable domain, with remaining parts taken from reference TRBV18 and TRBJ1-3, reads NAGVMQNPRHLVRRRGQEARLRCSPMKGHSHVYWYRQLPEEGLKFMVYLQKENIIDESGMPKERFSAEFPKEGPSILRIQQVVRGDSAAYFCASSRETGNTIYFGEGSWLTVV.

J is TRBJ1-2 and V is TRBV30; 7 positions match TRBD1. The J segment lost 7 bases and the V segment lost 0 bases, leaving 8 bases of the junction unmatched. CDR3 length equals 14 residues. CDR1 is GTSNPN, CDR2 SVGIG, per germline (reference sequence). CDR3 nucleotide sequence: TGTGCCTGGAGTGTAAACCGACAGGGCGGTGGCTACACCTTC. Translation gives CAWSVNRQGGGYTF.

The chain links TRBV5-5 to TRBJ1-1; tentative D call: TRBD1 (6 bases). V dropped 7 bases and J dropped 5 bases, with 21 bases sitting between them. Germline V CDR1 and CDR2: SGHKS, YYEKEE (reference sequence). This CDR3 is built from 15 residues. This CDR3 reads CASYPGQGRGTEAFF. The CDR3 DNA reads TGTGCCAGCTACCCGGGGCAGGGTAGGGGGACTGAAGCTTTCTTT.

This clone was found many times. The chain couples TRBV30 to TRBJ1-3, with a tentative D call TRBD1 (6 bases). The CDR3 has 15 amino acids. The germline CDR1 and CDR2 sequences are GTSNPN and SVGIG (reference sequence). V gave up 4 bases and J gave up 0 bases, with 13 bases separating them. CDR3 nucleotide sequence: TGTGCCTGGACCCCTAACAGGGACTCTGGAAACACCATATATTTT. Translating gives CAWTPNRDSGNTIYF.

V gene TRBV5-1 combines with J gene TRBJ1-2; 11 bases agree with TRBD1. The V and J ends lost 4 bases and 7 bases, in that order; junction bases with no gene match: 6. The CDR3 runs to 14 residues. The germline V gene has CDR1 SGHRS and CDR2 YFSETQ. In DNA form, the CDR3 reads TGCGCCAGCAGCGCCGGACAGGGGGCGCCTGGCTACACCTTC. It specifies CASSAGQGAPGYTF.

The chain recombines TRBV5-1 with TRBJ1-3; D is possibly TRBD1 (5 bases). The CDR3 is made up of 16 amino acids. CDR1 and CDR2 (germline): SGHRS, YFSETQ. V lost 4 bases and J lost 0, with 14 bases in between. The CDR3 coding sequence is TGCGCCAGCAGCAAGCCGGACATCAGCTCTGGAAACACCATATATTTT. It is translated as CASSKPDISSGNTIYF.

This chain links TRBV12-3 or TRBV12-4 with TRBJ1-4; 8 bases match TRBD1. The CDR3 totals 13 residues. J was trimmed by 5 bases and V by 10 bases; bases with no gene match: 6. CDR3 sequence: CATTGEGNEKLFF. The CDR3 DNA is TGTGCCACGACAGGGGAGGGGAATGAAAAACTGTTTTTT.

A single count supports this clone. Written as DNA, the CDR3 is TGTGCCAGCAGCTTTCGACAGGGAGTCCCTAAGGGCACAGATACGCAGTATTTT. This sequence encodes CASSFRQGVPKGTDTQYF. J is TRBJ2-3 and V is TRBV11-2, with 7 bases that match TRBD1. The V segment lost 3 bases and the J segment 1 base; nucleotides outside the gene matches: 13. Germline CDR1 reads SGHAT; CDR2 reads FQNNGV. This CDR3 is built from 18 residues.

The rearrangement links TRBV4-3 to TRBJ2-7; D perhaps matches TRBD2 (6 bases). CDR3 size: 18 residues. Trimming pared 0 bases from V and 0 bases from J, leaving 18 bases between. Germline V gene data show CDR1 as LGHNA and CDR2 as YSLEER. CDR3 nucleotides: TGCGCCAGCAGCCAAGATTTGGCCCTATCCGGGAGCTCCTACGAGCAGTACTTC. Residues: CASSQDLALSGSSYEQYF.

The chain uses TRBV5-6 and TRBJ1-3; 8 bases align to TRBD1. Per germline, CDR1 SGHDT and CDR2 YYEEEE. The J segment lost 1 base and the V segment lost 6 bases, leaving 6 bases of the junction unmatched. The CDR3 length is 15 residues. This CDR3 is CASTSGTGSGNTIYF. As DNA, the CDR3 is TGTGCCAGCACCTCCGGGACAGGATCTGGAAACACCATATATTTT.

The chain employs TRBV10-3 and TRBJ1-4; 7 bases agree with TRBD1. Trimming at V came to 2 bases and at J to 8 bases, leaving 8 bases not matched to a gene. The CDR3 runs to 15 residues. CDR1 is ENHRY, CDR2 SYGVKD, per germline. CDR3 loop: CAISEAATGEEKLFF. The CDR3 DNA reads as TGTGCCATCAGTGAGGCAGCTACAGGGGAAGAAAAACTGTTTTTT.

This chain links TRBV11-3 with TRBJ2-5; TRBD2 matches at 12 bases. This CDR3 comprises 17 residues. The V gene's germline CDR1 is SGHNT and CDR2 YENEEA. The V segment lost 1 base and the J segment 5 bases; nucleotides outside the gene matches: 8. CDR3 amino acids: CASSLGALAGGTETQYF. The CDR3 DNA follows: TGTGCCAGCAGCTTAGGAGCCCTAGCGGGAGGGACCGAGACCCAGTACTTC. Together with reference TRBV11-3 and TRBJ2-5, the CDR3 gives the full variable domain: EAGVVQSPRYKIIEKKQPVAFWCNPISGHNTLYWYLQNLGQGPELLIRYENEEAVDDSQLPKDRFSAERLKGVDSTLKIQPAELGDSAVYLCASSLGALAGGTETQYFGPGTRLLVL.

The J gene is TRBJ2-1, the V gene TRBV6-1; D possibly corresponds to TRBD2 (6 bases). Germline V gives CDR1 MNHNS, CDR2 SASEGT. The V and J ends lost 2 bases and 4 bases respectively, with 18 bases between them. This CDR3 region has 17 residues. CDR3 sequence: CASSEKLASRLYNEQFF. The CDR3 DNA follows: TGTGCCAGCAGTGAAAAACTAGCTAGCCGGTTATACAATGAGCAGTTCTTC.

The genes are TRBV27 and TRBJ2-1; no clear D. V gave up 4 bases and J gave up 3 bases, with 7 bases separating them. The CDR3 covers 13 residues. The V gene's germline CDR1 is MNHEY and CDR2 SMNVEV (reference sequence). The CDR3 region has the DNA TGTGCCAGCAGTTCTACTAACTACAATGAGCAGTTCTTC. Translating it yields CASSSTNYNEQFF.

This clone was seen many times. The J gene is TRBJ1-2, the V gene TRBV7-2; TRBD1 matches 7 bases. V gave up 2 bases and J gave up 4 bases; unmatched junction bases: 7. Germline CDR1 is SGHTA and CDR2 is FQGNSA. There are 15 residues in the CDR3. The CDR3 protein is CASSLKGGAGYGYTF. The CDR3 DNA follows: TGTGCCAGCAGCTTAAAAGGGGGCGCGGGCTATGGCTACACCTTC.

The J gene is TRBJ1-1, the V gene TRBV2; 7 bases are shared with TRBD1. Germline V gives CDR1 SNHLY, CDR2 FYNNEI. Trimming cost V 2 bases and J 1 base; bases outside gene matches: 4. This CDR3 region has 15 residues. The CDR3 spells CASSEYGTANTEAFF. The CDR3 nucleotides are TGTGCCAGCAGTGAATACGGGACAGCGAACACTGAAGCTTTCTTT.

The chain links TRBV5-1 to TRBJ1-2; TRBD1 matches 9 bases. The germline V gene has CDR1 SGHRS and CDR2 YFSETQ. The CDR3 spans 12 residues. V lost 4 bases to trimming and J lost 7 bases; unmatched junction nucleotides: 2. The CDR3 loop reads CASSGTGLGYTF. The CDR3 DNA reads TGCGCCAGCAGCGGGACAGGGCTTGGCTACACCTTC.